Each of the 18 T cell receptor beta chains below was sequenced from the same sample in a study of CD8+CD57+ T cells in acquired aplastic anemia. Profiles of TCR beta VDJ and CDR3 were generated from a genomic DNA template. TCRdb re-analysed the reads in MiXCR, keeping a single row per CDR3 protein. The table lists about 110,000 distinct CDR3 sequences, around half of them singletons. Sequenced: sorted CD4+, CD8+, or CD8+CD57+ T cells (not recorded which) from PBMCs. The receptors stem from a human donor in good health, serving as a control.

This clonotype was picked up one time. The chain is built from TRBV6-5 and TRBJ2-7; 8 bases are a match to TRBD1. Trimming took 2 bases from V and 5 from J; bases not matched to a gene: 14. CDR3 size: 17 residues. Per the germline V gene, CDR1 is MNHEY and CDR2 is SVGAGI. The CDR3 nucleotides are TGTGCCAGCAGTTACAGTGCTATAGGGACAGGCACCCACGAGCAGTACTTC. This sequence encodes CASSYSAIGTGTHEQYF.

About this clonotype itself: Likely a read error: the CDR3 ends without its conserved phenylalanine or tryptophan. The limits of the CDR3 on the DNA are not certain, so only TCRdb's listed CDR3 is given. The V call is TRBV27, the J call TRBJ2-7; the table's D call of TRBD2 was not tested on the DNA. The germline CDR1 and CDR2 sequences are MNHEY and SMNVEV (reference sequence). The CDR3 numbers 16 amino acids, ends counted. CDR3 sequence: CASSLQGPPDSYEQYS.

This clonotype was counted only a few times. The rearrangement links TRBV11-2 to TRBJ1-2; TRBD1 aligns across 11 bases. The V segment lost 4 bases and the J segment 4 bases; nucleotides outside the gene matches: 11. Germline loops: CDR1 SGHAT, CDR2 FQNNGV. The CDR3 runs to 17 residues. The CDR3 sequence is CASSSGQGAQRSYGYTF. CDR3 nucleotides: TGTGCCAGCAGCTCAGGACAGGGGGCGCAGAGATCCTATGGCTACACCTTC.

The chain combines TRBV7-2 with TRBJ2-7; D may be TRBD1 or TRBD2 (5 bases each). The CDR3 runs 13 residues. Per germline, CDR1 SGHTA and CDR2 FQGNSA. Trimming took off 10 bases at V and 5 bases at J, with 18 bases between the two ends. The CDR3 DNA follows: TGTGCCATTTCGAGGGTGGGGCTGGACGAGCAGTACTTC. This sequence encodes CAISRVGLDEQYF.

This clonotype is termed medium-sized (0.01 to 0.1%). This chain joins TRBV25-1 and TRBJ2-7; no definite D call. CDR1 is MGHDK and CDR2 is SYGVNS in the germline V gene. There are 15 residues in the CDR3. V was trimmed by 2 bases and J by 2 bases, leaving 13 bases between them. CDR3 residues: CASSENDGFTYEQYF. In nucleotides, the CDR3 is TGTGCCAGCAGTGAAAACGACGGATTTACCTACGAGCAGTACTTC.

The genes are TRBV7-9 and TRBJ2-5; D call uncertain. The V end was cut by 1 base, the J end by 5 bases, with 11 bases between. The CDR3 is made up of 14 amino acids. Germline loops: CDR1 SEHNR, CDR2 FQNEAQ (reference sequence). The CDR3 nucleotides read TGTGCCAGCAGCTTAGGAACCTTCGGGGAGACCCAGTACTTC. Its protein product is CASSLGTFGETQYF. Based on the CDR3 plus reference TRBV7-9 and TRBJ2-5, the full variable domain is DTGVSQNPRHKITKRGQNVTFRCDPISEHNRLYWYRQTLGQGPEFLTYFQNEAQLEKSRLLSDRFSAERPKGSFSTLEIQRTEQGDSAMYLCASSLGTFGETQYFGPGTRLLVL.

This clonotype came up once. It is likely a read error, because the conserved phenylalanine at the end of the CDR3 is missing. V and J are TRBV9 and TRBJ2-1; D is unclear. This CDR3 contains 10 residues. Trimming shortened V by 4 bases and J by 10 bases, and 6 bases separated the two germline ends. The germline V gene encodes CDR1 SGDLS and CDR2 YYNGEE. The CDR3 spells CASSFPEQFL. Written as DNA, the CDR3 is TGTGCCAGCAGCTTCCCGGAGCAGTTCCTC.

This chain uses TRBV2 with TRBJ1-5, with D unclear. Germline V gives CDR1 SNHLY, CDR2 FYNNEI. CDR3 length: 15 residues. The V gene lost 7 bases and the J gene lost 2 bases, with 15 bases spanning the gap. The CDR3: CASNAMGLGNQPQHF. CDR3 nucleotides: TGTGCCAGCAACGCCATGGGTTTGGGCAATCAGCCCCAGCATTTT.

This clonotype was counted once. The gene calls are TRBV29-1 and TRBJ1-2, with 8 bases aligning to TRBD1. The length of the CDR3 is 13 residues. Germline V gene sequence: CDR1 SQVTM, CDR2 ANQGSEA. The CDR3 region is CSFQGRGLVGYTF. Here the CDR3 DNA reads TGCAGTTTTCAGGGCAGGGGGCTGGTTGGCTACACCTTC.

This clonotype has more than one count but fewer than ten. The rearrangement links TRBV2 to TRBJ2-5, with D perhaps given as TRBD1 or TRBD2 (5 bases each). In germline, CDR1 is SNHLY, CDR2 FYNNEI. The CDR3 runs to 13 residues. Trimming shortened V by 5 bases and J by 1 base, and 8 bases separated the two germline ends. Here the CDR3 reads CASSWDGQETQYF. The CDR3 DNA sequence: TGTGCCAGCAGTTGGGACGGCCAAGAGACCCAGTACTTC.

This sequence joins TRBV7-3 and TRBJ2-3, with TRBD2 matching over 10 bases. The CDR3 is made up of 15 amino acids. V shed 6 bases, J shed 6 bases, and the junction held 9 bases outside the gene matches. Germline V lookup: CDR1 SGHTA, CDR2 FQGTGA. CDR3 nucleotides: TGTGCCAGCAGTGATAGCGGGGGGAGGTCGGATACGCAGTATTTT. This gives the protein CASSDSGGRSDTQYF.

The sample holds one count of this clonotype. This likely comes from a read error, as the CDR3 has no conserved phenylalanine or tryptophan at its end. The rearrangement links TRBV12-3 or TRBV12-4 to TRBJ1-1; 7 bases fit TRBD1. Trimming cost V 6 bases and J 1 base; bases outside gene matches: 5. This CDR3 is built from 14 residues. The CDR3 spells CASSYRTGNTEAFS. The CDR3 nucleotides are TGTGCCAGCAGCTACCGGACAGGGAACACTGAAGCTTTCTCT.

Here the CDR3 reads CATAKTGTDYGYTF. In DNA, the CDR3 is TGTGCCACCGCAAAGACCGGGACCGACTATGGCTACACCTTC. V and J are TRBV10-3 and TRBJ1-2; maybe TRBD1 (5 bases). Trimming cost V 10 bases and J 3 bases, with 18 bases left between them. From germline, CDR1 is ENHRY and CDR2 SYGVKD. The CDR3 length is 14 residues.

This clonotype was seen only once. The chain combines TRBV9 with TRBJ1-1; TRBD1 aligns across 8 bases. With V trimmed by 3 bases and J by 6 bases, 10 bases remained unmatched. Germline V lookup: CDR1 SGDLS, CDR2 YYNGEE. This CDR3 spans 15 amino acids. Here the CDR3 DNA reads TGTGCCAGCAGCGCTGGACAGGGACGTGATTCTGAAGCTTTCTTT. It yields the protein CASSAGQGRDSEAFF.

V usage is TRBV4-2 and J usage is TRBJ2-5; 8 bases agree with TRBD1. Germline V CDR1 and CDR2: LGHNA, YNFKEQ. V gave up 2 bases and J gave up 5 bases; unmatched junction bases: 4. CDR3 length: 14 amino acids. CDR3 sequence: CASSQRQGSETQYF. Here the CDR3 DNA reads TGTGCCAGCAGCCAACGACAGGGGAGTGAGACCCAGTACTTC.

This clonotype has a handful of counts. The CDR3 DNA follows: TGCAGCGTTGAGTACTCGGCGGCAGATACGCAGTATTTT. The encoded protein is CSVEYSAADTQYF. This chain joins TRBV29-1 and TRBJ2-3; D gene unclear. Trimming removed 3 bases at V and 4 bases at J, with 11 bases between. Germline CDR1 SQVTM, CDR2 ANQGSEA. The CDR3 spans 13 residues.

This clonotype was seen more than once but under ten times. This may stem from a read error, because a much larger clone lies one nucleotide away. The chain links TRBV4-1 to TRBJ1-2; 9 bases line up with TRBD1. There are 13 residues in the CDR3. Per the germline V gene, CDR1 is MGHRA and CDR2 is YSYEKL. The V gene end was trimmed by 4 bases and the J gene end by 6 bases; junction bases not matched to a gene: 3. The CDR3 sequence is CASSPGTGNGYTF. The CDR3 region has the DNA TGCGCCAGCAGCCCAGGGACAGGGAATGGCTACACCTTC.

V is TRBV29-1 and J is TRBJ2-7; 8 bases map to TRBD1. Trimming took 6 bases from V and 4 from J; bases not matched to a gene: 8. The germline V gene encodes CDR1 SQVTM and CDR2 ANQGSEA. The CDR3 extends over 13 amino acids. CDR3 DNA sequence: TGCAGCGTCGAGGACAGGGCAGGGTACGAGCAGTACTTC. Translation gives CSVEDRAGYEQYF.